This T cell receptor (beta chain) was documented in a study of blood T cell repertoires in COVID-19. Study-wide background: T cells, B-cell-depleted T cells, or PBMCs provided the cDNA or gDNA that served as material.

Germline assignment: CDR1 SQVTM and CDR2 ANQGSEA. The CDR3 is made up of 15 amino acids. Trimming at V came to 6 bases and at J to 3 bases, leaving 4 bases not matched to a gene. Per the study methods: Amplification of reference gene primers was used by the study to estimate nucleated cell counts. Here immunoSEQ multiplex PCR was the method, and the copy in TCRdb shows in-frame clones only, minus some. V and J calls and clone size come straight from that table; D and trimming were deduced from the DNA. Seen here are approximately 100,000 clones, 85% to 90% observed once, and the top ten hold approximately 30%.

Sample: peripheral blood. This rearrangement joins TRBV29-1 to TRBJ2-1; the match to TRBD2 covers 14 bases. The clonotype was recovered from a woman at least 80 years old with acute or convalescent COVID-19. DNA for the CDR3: TGCAGCGTACGGACTAGCGGGGGGAGCTACAATGAGCAGTTCTTC. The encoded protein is CSVRTSGGSYNEQFF.